A single sample is the source of the 8 T cell receptor beta chains below, sequenced in a study of blood T cells in healthy people across ages. Then a second PCR, running about 7 to 11 cycles, was carried out with a sample-barcoded 5' primer and a J-beta primer mix. TCRdb re-analysed the 5' RACE reads in MiXCR, keeping a single row per CDR3 protein. The table includes fewer than 800,000 distinct CDR3 sequences, approximately 25% detected once. These data were also filed under a second study, of T cells of mothers and their children.

Sequences were obtained from blood. Source of these receptors: a boy between 5 and 17 years old in good health.

The V gene is TRBV2, the J gene TRBJ1-2, with D hard to call. The V gene's germline CDR1 is SNHLY and CDR2 FYNNEI. This CDR3 comprises 14 residues. V was shortened by 8 bases and J by 0 bases, with 13 bases between the two germline ends. This CDR3 reads CASAAGRPNYGYTF. CDR3 nucleotides: TGTGCCAGCGCTGCCGGACGACCTAACTATGGCTACACCTTC.

The chain couples TRBV6-5 to TRBJ2-1; a weak D match, TRBD2 (6 bases). Per the germline V gene, CDR1 is MNHEY and CDR2 is SVGAGI. V was shortened by 6 bases and J by 6 bases, with 18 bases between the two germline ends. This CDR3 region has 15 residues. CDR3 bases: TGTGCCAGCAGGTCGGGGAGAGGAGGGTTCAATGAGCAGTTCTTC. Translated: CASRSGRGGFNEQFF.

This clonotype was counted only a few times. The CDR3 DNA reads as TGTGCCAGCAGACAGACTAGTTTTAGCGAGCAGTACTTC. Protein sequence: CASRQTSFSEQYF. This rearrangement joins TRBV12-3 or TRBV12-4 to TRBJ2-7; a possible D gene is TRBD2 (6 bases). The V and J ends lost 6 bases and 6 bases respectively, with 15 bases between them. The length of the CDR3 is 13 residues.

The V gene is TRBV10-3, the J gene TRBJ2-5; D not resolved. V was trimmed by 3 bases and J by 5 bases, leaving 10 bases between them. Germline values: CDR1 ENHRY, CDR2 SYGVKD. CDR3 size: 13 residues. CDR3 DNA: TGTGCCATCAGTGACCGCGTTGACGAGACCCAGTACTTC. Its translation is CAISDRVDETQYF.

A single count supports this clonotype. The gene calls are TRBV29-1 and TRBJ2-2; 8 nucleotides match TRBD2. The J segment lost 3 bases and the V segment lost 5 bases, leaving 5 bases of the junction unmatched. The CDR3 has 14 residues. CDR1 SQVTM and CDR2 ANQGSEA come from the germline V gene. The DNA for the CDR3 is TGCAGCGTTTTTGTACTAGCGGACACCGGGGAGCTGTTTTTT. Its protein product is CSVFVLADTGELFF.

CDR3 DNA sequence: TGTGCCAGCAGCTCAACCACAGGGCTTGGCTACGAGCAGTACTTC. Translation: CASSSTTGLGYEQYF. The V and J genes are TRBV7-9 and TRBJ2-7; perhaps TRBD1 as D (6 bases). Germline V lookup: CDR1 SEHNR, CDR2 FQNEAQ (reference sequence). The CDR3 consists of 15 residues. Trimming took 4 bases from V and 3 from J, leaving 16 bases between them.

The V gene is TRBV12-3 or TRBV12-4, the J gene TRBJ2-1, with D unresolved. CDR3 length: 16 residues. The V end lost 3 bases, the J end lost 1 base, and 13 bases lay between the germline ends. The CDR3 DNA is TGTGCCAGCAGTTTGCTAGACCACAGATCCTACAATGAGCAGTTCTTC. As protein: CASSLLDHRSYNEQFF.

CDR3 DNA: TGTGCCAGCACCGTTAACCGGGACAGGGTAGAGCAGTACTTC. Amino acid sequence: CASTVNRDRVEQYF. The rearrangement uses TRBV6-5 and TRBJ2-7, with TRBD1 identical over 9 bases. The CDR3 sequence is 14 residues long. With V trimmed by 7 bases and J by 7 bases, 11 bases remained unmatched. Germline V gives CDR1 MNHEY, CDR2 SVGAGI.